Below, one TCR beta chain is given with its context. Germline assignment: CDR1 MNHNY and CDR2 SVGAGI (reference sequence). The ends were cut back, 7 bases at V and 0 bases at J, with 10 bases in the middle. The CDR3 is 13 amino acids. The sample is drawn from a study of blood T cell repertoires in COVID-19. TCRdb keeps only in-frame clones here, not all; method: immunoSEQ multiplex PCR. Counted here are roughly 220,000 clones, 84% occurring once; the ten biggest clones make up 15% to 20%. The chain links TRBV6-6 to TRBJ2-7, with D unresolved. The receptor was isolated from a man younger than 40 with active or convalescent COVID-19. Sample: peripheral blood. The CDR3 loop reads CASTAFYSYEQYF. The CDR3 DNA sequence: TGTGCCAGCACCGCCTTCTACTCCTACGAGCAGTACTTC.